Here is one T cell receptor beta chain with its context. Antigen specificity is unknown. Each donor's status was that of a healthy bone marrow donor. The PCR contained 60 Vbeta and 13 Jbeta primers. Generated by immunoSEQ multiplex PCR, the TCRdb table keeps only in-frame clones and is missing some. The table records 85,000 to 100,000 clones, 60% to 80% of them present only once. This record belongs to a study of cytomegalovirus exposure and HLA in healthy donors. Study observations and caveats: Later analysis identified a missense DCLRE1C variant that was linked to TCR beta V- and J-gene trimming. Judged likely to be a sequencing artifact was a cluster of highly shared sequence variants. According to the study, roughly 160 TCR beta chains were cytomegalovirus-associated.

The origin of this receptor is a man in his forties or fifties in good health and CMV-seronegative. The sequenced material came from PBMCs.

This CDR3 reads CASSSDRGLSNTEAFF. In DNA, the CDR3 is TGTGCCAGCAGCTCTGACAGGGGGCTATCGAATACTGAAGCTTTCTTT. The chain uses TRBV5-6 and TRBJ1-1, with 10 bases aligning to TRBD1. After removal of 3 bases from V and 5 bases from J, the junction contained 10 bases not matched to a gene. The CDR3 is 16 amino acids. Germline loops: CDR1 SGHDT, CDR2 YYEEEE.